The rows below give T cell receptor beta chains drawn from one sample of a study of graft-versus-host responses after intestinal transplantation. Antigens for these TCRs are unknown. This table comes from immunoSEQ multiplex PCR, and its TCRdb copy is limited to in-frame clones, with some not included. This sample has some 140,000 clones, with approximately 92% found just once. Sequencing used unstimulated CD4+ T cells sorted from spleen or lymph node cells, obtained before intestinal transplant. These receptors all come from a human donor who received an intestinal transplant. Each CDR3 is given with its conserved first and last residue. D genes are given only for firm matches.

J: TRBJ2-2; D: -; V: TRBV5-1; CDR3: CASSGHTNTGELFF
J: TRBJ1-3; D: -; V: TRBV7-9; CDR3: CASSLELVGNTIYF
J: TRBJ1-2; D: -; V: TRBV5-4; CDR3: CASSVMEAGYGYTF
J: TRBJ1-2; D: TRBD1; V: TRBV5-6; CDR3: CASSLGQGNYGYTF
J: TRBJ1-1; D: -; V: TRBV14; CDR3: CASSLTMNTEAFF
J: TRBJ2-1; D: TRBD2; V: TRBV11-2; CDR3: CASSLDKTSGASSYNEQFF
J: TRBJ2-1; D: TRBD2; V: TRBV27; CDR3: CASRTSGGPSYNEQFF
J: TRBJ1-3; D: -; V: TRBV2; CDR3: CASSQRARASGNTIYF
J: TRBJ1-1; D: -; V: TRBV11-2; CDR3: CASSFFAQGTAEAFF
J: TRBJ2-3; D: -; V: TRBV10-1; CDR3: CASSIRGGVTDTQYF
J: TRBJ1-5; D: -; V: TRBV7-2; CDR3: CASSLGGGVPPQHF
J: TRBJ1-1; D: -; V: TRBV6-5; CDR3: CASSVGSNTEAFF
J: TRBJ2-7; D: -; V: TRBV13; CDR3: CASSLWQGTGGYEQYF
J: TRBJ1-1; D: -; V: TRBV2; CDR3: CASSEIEDLNTEAFF
J: TRBJ2-3; D: -; V: TRBV5-1; CDR3: CASSTRGATLRHQYF
J: TRBJ2-3; D: -; V: TRBV27; CDR3: CASKPRAPDTQYF
J: TRBJ1-1; D: -; V: TRBV6-6; CDR3: CASSYPGNTEAFF
J: TRBJ1-6; D: -; V: TRBV7-7; CDR3: CATKEINSPLHF
J: TRBJ2-7; D: TRBD1; V: TRBV6-1; CDR3: CAKRQGILLSYEQYF
J: TRBJ2-2; D: -; V: TRBV6-5; CDR3: CASSPNYSGELFF
J: TRBJ1-4; D: -; V: TRBV5-1; CDR3: CASKGHQNEKLFF
J: TRBJ2-3; D: TRBD1; V: TRBV5-1; CDR3: CASSRQGSSTDTQYF
J: TRBJ1-1; D: -; V: TRBV15; CDR3: CATSRDWGGEAFF
J: TRBJ1-2; D: TRBD1; V: TRBV18; CDR3: CASSQQGDYRGYTF
J: TRBJ2-2; D: -; V: TRBV7-9; CDR3: CASSLPQGRGTGELFF
J: TRBJ1-5; D: TRBD1; V: TRBV6-4; CDR3: CASGQGGIVGSNQPQHF
J: TRBJ1-5; D: -; V: TRBV9; CDR3: CASSFTDSNQPQHF
J: TRBJ1-4; D: -; V: TRBV30; CDR3: CAWSGANEKLFF
J: TRBJ2-5; D: -; V: TRBV5-6; CDR3: CASSLNPQETQYF
J: TRBJ2-1; D: -; V: TRBV29-1; CDR3: CSVGYNEQFF
J: TRBJ2-3; D: -; V: TRBV6-1; CDR3: CASPTAVDGTQYF
J: TRBJ2-5; D: -; V: TRBV19; CDR3: CASSPGLVMETQYF
J: TRBJ1-1; D: -; V: TRBV6-1; CDR3: CASSPMNTEAFF